The clone carrying this TCR beta chain was recorded a few times. Its antigen remains unknown. The CDR3 is made up of 13 amino acids. Looked up from germline, CDR1 is LGHDT and CDR2 is YNNKEL (reference sequence). The V gene lost 1 base and the J gene lost 7 bases, with 11 bases spanning the gap. This sample is part of a study of T cells in Graves' hyperthyroidism and ophthalmopathy. Amplification of TCR beta CDR3 regions used RNA as the template. First-round RT-PCR of the TCR CDR3 relied on the HTBI primer set. TCRdb reprocessed the multiplex PCR reads with MiXCR, giving one entry per CDR3 protein. Of under 450,000 distinct CDR3 sequences listed, roughly 14% were seen once; the top ten hold about 7.7%. Points from the study as a whole: A model using 13 V-J features told ophthalmopathy apart from stable hyperthyroidism. Blood held most thyroid clonotypes expanded above 0.001 frequency.

Specimen: blood. The clonotype was recovered from a woman aged 18-29 years with Graves' hyperthyroidism. This rearrangement joins TRBV3-1 to TRBJ2-7; D remains ambiguous. The CDR3 nucleotides are TGTGCCAGCAGCCAAGCGTTCGCACGGGAGCAGTACTTC. It translates to CASSQAFAREQYF.